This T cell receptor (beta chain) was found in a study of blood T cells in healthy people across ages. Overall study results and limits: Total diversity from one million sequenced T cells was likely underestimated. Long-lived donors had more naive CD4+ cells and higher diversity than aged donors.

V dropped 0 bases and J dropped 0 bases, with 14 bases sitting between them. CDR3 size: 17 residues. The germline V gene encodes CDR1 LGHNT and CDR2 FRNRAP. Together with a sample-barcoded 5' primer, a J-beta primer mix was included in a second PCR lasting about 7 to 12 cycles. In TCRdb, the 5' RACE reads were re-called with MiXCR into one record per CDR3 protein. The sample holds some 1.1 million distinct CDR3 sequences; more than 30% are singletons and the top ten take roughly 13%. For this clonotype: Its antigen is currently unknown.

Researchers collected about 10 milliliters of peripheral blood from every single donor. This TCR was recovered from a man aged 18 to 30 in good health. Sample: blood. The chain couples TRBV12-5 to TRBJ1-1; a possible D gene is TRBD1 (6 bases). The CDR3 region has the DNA TGTGCTAGTGGTTTGGTACTGGGCAGGGACATGAACACTGAAGCTTTCTTT. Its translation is CASGLVLGRDMNTEAFF.